This T cell receptor (beta chain) was sequenced in a study of T-cell memory formation after mild COVID-19. Overall study context: TCR clusters were mostly confined to one donor each. Study results and limitations: Day 15 to 85 contractors were CD4/CD8 balanced; later expanders leaned CD4+.

In this sample, this clonotype turned up a few times. Its antigen remains unidentified. TCRdb reprocessed the 5' RACE reads via MiXCR and lists one record per CDR3 protein. The sample holds 250,000 to 300,000 distinct CDR3 sequences, around 16% seen once. This receptor was taken from a man aged 18 to 30 who had mild COVID-19 (a few samples of this study predate the infection). Cell type and time point are not known. Input material: PBMCs or a T cell subset sorted from them (not recorded which).

The CDR3 DNA sequence: TGTGCCAGCAGCTTGACATCGGGGGGTGGCTACACCTTC. It yields the protein CASSLTSGGGYTF. V gene TRBV11-2 combines with J gene TRBJ1-2, with D perhaps matching TRBD1 (5 bases). The V gene's germline CDR1 is SGHAT and CDR2 FQNNGV. Between the trimmed V and J ends, which lost 3 bases and 7 bases, there was a span of 12 bases. The CDR3 runs 13 residues. The whole variable domain, remainder taken from reference TRBV11-2 and TRBJ1-2, is EAGVAQSPRYKIIEKRQSVAFWCNPISGHATLYWYQQILGQGPKLLIQFQNNGVVDDSQLPKDRFSAERLKGVDSTLKIQPAKLEDSAVYLCASSLTSGGGYTFGSGTRLTVV.